This T cell receptor beta chain was sequenced for a study of identical twins. Study-wide results and limits: Invariant MAIT and iNKT cells may have partly biased zero-insertion analyses.

This CDR3 is 14 amino acids long. The trim removed 7 bases at V and 3 bases at J, leaving 5 bases unmatched. There are many counts of this clonotype. Its specificity is unknown. With template switching, a universal primer site was added, and the cDNA carried unique molecular identifiers. TCRdb reanalysed the 5' RACE reads using MiXCR and keeps one entry per CDR3 protein. The table records around 230,000 distinct CDR3 sequences, 6.5% to 8% of them present only once. In addition, the sample was reused for a study of T cells expressing NK-cell markers. That report notes: One observes that, in several donors, these clonotypes were also the leading ones within the CD3+CD56-NKG2C+ fraction.

This clonotype was sampled from a woman between 18 and 30 years old in good health. Material: CD8+ T cells sorted from blood. J is TRBJ2-1 and V is TRBV12-3 or TRBV12-4; 8 bases are shared with TRBD2. CDR3 DNA: TGTGCCAGCACCTTCGGGACTAGCTACAATGAGCAGTTCTTC. This gives the protein CASTFGTSYNEQFF.